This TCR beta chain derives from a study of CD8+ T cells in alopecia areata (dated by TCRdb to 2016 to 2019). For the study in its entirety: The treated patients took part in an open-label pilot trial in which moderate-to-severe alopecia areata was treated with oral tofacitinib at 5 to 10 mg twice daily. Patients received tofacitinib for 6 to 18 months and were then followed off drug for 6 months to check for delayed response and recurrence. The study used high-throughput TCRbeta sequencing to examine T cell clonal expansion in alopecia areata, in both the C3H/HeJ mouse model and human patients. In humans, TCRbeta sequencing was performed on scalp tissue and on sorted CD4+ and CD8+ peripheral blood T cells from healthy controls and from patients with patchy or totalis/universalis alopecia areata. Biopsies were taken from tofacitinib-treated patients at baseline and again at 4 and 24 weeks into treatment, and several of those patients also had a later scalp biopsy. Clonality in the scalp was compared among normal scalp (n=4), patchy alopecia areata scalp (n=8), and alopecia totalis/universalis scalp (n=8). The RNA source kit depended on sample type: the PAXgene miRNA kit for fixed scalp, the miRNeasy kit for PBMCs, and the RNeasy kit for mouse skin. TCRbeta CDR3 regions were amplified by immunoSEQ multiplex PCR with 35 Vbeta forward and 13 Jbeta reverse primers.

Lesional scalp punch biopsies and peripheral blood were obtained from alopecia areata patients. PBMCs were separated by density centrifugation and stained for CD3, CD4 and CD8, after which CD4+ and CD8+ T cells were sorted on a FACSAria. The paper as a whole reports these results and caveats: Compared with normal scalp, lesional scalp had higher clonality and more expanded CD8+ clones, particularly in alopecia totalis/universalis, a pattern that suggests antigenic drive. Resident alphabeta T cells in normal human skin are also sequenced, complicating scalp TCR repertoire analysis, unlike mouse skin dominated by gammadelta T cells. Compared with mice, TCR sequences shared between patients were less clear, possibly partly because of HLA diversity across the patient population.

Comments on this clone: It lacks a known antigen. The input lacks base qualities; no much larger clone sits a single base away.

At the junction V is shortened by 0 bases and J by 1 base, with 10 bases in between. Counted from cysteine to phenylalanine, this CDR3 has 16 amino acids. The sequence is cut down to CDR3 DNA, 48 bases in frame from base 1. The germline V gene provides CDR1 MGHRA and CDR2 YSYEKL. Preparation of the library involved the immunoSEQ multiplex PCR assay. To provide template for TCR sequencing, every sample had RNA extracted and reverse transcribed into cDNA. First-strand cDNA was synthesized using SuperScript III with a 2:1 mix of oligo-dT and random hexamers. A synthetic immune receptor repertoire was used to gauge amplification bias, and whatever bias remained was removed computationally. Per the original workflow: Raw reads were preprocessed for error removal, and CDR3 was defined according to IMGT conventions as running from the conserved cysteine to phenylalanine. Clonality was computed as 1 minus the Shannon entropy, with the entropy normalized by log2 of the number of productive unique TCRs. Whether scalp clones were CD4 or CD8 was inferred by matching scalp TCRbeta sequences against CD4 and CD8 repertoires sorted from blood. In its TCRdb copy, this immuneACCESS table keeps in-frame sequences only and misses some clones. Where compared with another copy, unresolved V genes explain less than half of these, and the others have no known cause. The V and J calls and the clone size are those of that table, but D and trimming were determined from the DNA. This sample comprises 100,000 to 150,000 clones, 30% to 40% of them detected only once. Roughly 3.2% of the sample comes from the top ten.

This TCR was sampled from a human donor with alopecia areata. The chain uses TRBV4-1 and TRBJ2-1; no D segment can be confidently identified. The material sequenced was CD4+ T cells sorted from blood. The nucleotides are TGCGCCAGCAGCCAAGAGGTTGGTTCATCCTACAATGAGCAGTTCTTC. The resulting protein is CASSQEVGSSYNEQFF.